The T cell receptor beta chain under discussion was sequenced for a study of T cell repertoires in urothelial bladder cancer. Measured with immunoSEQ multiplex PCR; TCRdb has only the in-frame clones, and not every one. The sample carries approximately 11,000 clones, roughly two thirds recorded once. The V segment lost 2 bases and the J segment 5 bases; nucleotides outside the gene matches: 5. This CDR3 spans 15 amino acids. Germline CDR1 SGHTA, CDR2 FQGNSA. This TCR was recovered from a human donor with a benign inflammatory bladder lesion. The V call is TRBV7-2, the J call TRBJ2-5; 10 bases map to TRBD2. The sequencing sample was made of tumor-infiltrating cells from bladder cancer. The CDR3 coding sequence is TGTGCCAGCAGCTTACGAGCGGGGGGGTTGGAGACCCAGTACTTC. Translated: CASSLRAGGLETQYF.